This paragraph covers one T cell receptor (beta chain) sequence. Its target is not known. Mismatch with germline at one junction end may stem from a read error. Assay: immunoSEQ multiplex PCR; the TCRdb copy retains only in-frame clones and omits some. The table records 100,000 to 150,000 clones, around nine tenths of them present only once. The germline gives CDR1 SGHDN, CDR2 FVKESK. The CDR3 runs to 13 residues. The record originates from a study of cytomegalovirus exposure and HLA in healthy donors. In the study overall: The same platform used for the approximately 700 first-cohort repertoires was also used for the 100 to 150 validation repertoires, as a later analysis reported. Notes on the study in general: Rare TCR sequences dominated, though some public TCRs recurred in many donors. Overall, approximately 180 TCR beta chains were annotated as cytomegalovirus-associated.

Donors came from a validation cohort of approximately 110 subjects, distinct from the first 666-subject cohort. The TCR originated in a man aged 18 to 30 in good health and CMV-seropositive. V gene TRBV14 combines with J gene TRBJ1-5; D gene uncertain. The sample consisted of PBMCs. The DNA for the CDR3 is TGTGCCAGCAGCCAAGATAGCGATCAGCCCCAGCATTTT. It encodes CASSQDSDQPQHF.